This TCR beta chain stems from a study of blood T cell repertoires in COVID-19. Overall study: Both acute and convalescent COVID-19 samples were obtained from the United States, Italy and Spain. T cells, B-cell-depleted T cells, or PBMCs provided the cDNA or gDNA that served as material.

Authors' methods: Quantification of nucleated cells was approximated via reference gene primer amplification. Some clones are missing from TCRdb's copy, which holds only in-frame ones; the method was immunoSEQ multiplex PCR. V, J and clone size are those of that table, while D and trimming were read from the DNA. The sample shows roughly 290,000 clones, approximately 86% of them seen only once. This CDR3 comprises 15 residues. Germline trimming cut 2 bases from V and 10 bases from J; bases unmatched to any gene: 10. Germline CDR1 reads SGHDT; CDR2 reads YYEEEE. Sequenced input: peripheral blood. The TCR was taken from a woman in her 30s who had recovered from COVID-19. This sequence joins TRBV5-6 and TRBJ2-1; 9 bases are shared with TRBD2. The CDR3 here is CASSLSALAGREQFF. DNA of the CDR3: TGTGCCAGCAGCTTATCGGCTCTAGCGGGAAGGGAGCAGTTCTTC. Based on the CDR3 plus reference TRBV5-6 and TRBJ2-1, the full variable domain is DAGVTQSPTHLIKTRGQQVTLRCSPKSGHDTVSWYQQALGQGPQFIFQYYEEEERQRGNFPDRFSGHQFPNYSSELNVNALLLGDSALYLCASSLSALAGREQFFGPGTRLTVL.